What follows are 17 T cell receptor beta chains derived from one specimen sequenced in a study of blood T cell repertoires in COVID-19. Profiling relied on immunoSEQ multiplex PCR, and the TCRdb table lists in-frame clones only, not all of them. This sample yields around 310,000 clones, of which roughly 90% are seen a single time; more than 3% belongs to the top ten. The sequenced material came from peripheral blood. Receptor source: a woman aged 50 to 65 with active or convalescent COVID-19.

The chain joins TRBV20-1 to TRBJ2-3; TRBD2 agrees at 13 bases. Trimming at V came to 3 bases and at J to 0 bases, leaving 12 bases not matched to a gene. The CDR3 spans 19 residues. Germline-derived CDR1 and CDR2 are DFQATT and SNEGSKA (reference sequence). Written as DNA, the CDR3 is TGCAGTGCTAGTAGCCTAATAGGGACTAGCGGGGTTAGCACAGATACGCAGTATTTT. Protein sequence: CSASSLIGTSGVSTDTQYF.

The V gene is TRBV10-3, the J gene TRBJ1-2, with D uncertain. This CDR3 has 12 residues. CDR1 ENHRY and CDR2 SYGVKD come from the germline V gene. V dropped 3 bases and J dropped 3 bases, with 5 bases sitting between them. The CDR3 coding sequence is TGTGCCATCAGTGAATATGACTATGGCTACACCTTC. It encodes CAISEYDYGYTF.

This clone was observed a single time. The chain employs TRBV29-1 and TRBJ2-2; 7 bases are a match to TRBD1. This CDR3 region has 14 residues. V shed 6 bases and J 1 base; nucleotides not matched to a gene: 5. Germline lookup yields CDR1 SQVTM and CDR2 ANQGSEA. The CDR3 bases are TGCAGCGTCGACAGGGTAGGGAACACCGGGGAGCTGTTTTTT. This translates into CSVDRVGNTGELFF.

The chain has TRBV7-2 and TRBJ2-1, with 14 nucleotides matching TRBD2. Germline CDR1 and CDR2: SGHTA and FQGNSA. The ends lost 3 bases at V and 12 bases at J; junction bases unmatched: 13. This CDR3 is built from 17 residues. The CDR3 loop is CASSFTSTGTSGSGQFF. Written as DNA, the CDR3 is TGTGCCAGCAGCTTCACCTCCACCGGGACTAGCGGGAGTGGGCAGTTCTTC.

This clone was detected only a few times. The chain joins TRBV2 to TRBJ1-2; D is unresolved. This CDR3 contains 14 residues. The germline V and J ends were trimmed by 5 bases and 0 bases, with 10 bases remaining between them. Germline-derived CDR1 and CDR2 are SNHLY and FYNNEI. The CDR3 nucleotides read TGTGCCAGCAGTTTAACCGAGTCTAACTATGGCTACACCTTC. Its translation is CASSLTESNYGYTF.

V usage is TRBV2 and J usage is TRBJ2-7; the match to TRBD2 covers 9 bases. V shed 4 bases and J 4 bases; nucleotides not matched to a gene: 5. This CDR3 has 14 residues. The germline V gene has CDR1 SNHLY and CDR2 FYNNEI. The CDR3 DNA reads TGTGCCAGCAGTGCTAGCGGGACGCCGTACGAGCAGTACTTC. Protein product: CASSASGTPYEQYF.

The CDR3 sequence: CASSDKNTGELFF. The CDR3 DNA reads as TGTGCCAGCAGCGACAAGAACACCGGGGAGCTGTTTTTT. The chain recombines TRBV13 with TRBJ2-2, with no clear D. Trimming took off 5 bases at V and 1 base at J, with 5 bases between the two ends. CDR3 length: 13 residues. Germline CDR1 is PRHDT and CDR2 is FYEKMQ (reference sequence).

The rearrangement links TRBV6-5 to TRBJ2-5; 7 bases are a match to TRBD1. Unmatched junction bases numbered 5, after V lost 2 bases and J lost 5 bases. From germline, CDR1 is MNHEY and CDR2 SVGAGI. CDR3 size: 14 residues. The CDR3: CASSYHTGAETQYF. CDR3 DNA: TGTGCCAGCAGTTACCACACAGGGGCGGAGACCCAGTACTTC.

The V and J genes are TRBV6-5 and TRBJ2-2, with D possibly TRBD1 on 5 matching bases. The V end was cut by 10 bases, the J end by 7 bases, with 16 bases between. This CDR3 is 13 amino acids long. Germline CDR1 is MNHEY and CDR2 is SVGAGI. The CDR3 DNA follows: TGTGCCACTCCGTTGAGCGACAGCGGGGAGCTGTTTTTT. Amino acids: CATPLSDSGELFF.

The CDR3 protein is CASSQIRQGQHEQYF. The CDR3 DNA reads as TGCGCCAGCAGCCAGATTCGACAGGGCCAGCACGAGCAGTACTTC. The chain links TRBV4-1 to TRBJ2-7, with 7 bases lining up with TRBD1. CDR3 length: 15 residues. From germline, CDR1 is MGHRA and CDR2 YSYEKL. The trim removed 3 bases at V and 5 bases at J, leaving 10 bases unmatched.

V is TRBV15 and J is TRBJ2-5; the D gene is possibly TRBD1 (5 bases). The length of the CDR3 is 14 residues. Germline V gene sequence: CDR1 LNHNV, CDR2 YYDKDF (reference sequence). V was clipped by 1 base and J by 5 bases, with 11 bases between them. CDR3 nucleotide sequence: TGTGCCACCAGCAGAGGGGGCAGCTCGGAGACCCAGTACTTC. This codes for CATSRGGSSETQYF.

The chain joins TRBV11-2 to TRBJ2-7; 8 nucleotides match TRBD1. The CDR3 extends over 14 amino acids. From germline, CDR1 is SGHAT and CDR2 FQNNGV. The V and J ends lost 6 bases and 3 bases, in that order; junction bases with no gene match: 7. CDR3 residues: CASRAGQGIYEQYF. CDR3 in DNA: TGTGCCAGCAGAGCTGGACAGGGAATCTACGAGCAGTACTTC.

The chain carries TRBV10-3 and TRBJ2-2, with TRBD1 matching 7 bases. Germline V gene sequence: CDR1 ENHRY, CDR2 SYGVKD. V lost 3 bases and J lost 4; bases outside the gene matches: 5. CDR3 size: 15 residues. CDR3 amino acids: CAISETGVSTGELFF. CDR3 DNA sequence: TGTGCCATCAGTGAAACAGGGGTGAGCACCGGGGAGCTGTTTTTT.

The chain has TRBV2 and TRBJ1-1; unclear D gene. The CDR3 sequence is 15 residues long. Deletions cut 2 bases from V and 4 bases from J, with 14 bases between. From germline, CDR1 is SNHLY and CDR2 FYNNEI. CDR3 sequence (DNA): TGTGCCAGCAGTGAATCGTCAGATCTCCTCACTGAAGCTTTCTTT. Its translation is CASSESSDLLTEAFF.

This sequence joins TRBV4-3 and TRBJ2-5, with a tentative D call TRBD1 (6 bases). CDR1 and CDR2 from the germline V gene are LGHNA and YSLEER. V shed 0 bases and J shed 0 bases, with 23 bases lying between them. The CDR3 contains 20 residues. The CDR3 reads CASSQEWGRYNGPYQETQYF. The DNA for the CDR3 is TGCGCCAGCAGCCAAGAATGGGGGCGCTACAATGGGCCGTACCAAGAGACCCAGTACTTC.

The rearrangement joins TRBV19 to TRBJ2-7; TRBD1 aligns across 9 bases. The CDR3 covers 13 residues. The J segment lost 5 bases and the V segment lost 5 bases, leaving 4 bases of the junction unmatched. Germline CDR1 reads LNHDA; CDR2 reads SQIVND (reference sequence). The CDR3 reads CASSVNRGHEQYF. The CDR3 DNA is TGTGCCAGTAGTGTAAACAGGGGGCACGAGCAGTACTTC.

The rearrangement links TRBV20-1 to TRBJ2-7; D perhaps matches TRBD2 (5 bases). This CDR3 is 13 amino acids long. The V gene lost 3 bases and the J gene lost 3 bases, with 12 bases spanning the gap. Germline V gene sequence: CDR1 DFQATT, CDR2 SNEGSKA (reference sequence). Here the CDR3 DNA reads TGCAGTGCTAGTTTACGTAGCGTCTACGAGCAGTACTTC. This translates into CSASLRSVYEQYF.